A single sample gave rise to the 17 T cell receptor beta chains below, sequenced in a study of naive and memory T cell subsets. Both TRBC1 and TRBC2 were covered by a beta constant-region primer of two equimolar oligonucleotides. TCRdb reprocessed the UMI-ligation and nested PCR reads via MiXCR and lists one record per CDR3 protein. The sample gives around 160,000 distinct CDR3 sequences, about a sixth of which show up once; just over 0.14% is in the top ten. The sequencing input was naive CD4+ T cells from blood. These TCRs come from a human donor in good health.

Written as DNA, the CDR3 is TGTGCCAGCTCACCGGGGGACGGACGGAGTGAAAAACTGTTTTTT. As protein: CASSPGDGRSEKLFF. The V gene is TRBV18, the J gene TRBJ1-4, with a possible D match to TRBD1 (5 bases). The length of the CDR3 is 15 residues. The germline CDR1 and CDR2 sequences are KGHSH and LQKENI. The V and J ends lost 3 bases and 7 bases respectively, with 15 bases between them.

This clonotype appeared a few times. This chain joins TRBV4-1 and TRBJ2-2, with TRBD2 matching 14 bases. The germline V gene encodes CDR1 MGHRA and CDR2 YSYEKL. The trim removed 0 bases at V and 5 bases at J, leaving 5 bases unmatched. The CDR3 totals 18 residues. This CDR3 reads CASSQDGTSGRKTGELFF. The DNA for the CDR3 is TGCGCCAGCAGCCAAGATGGGACTAGCGGGAGAAAAACCGGGGAGCTGTTTTTT.

This clonotype was recorded a few times. V gene TRBV7-2 combines with J gene TRBJ2-7; a weak D match, TRBD2 (5 bases). The CDR3 is made up of 16 amino acids. Between the trimmed V and J ends, which lost 5 bases and 5 bases, there was a span of 22 bases. Germline lookup yields CDR1 SGHTA and CDR2 FQGNSA. CDR3 sequence: CASSQSARGLLNEQYF. The CDR3, as DNA: TGTGCCAGCAGCCAAAGCGCCCGGGGTTTGTTAAACGAGCAGTACTTC. The full variable domain, in which reference TRBV7-2 and TRBJ2-7 provide the parts outside the CDR3, is GAGVSQSPSNKVTEKGKDVELRCDPISGHTALYWYRQSLGQGLEFLIYFQGNSAPDKSGLPSDRFSAERTGGSVSTLTIQRTQQEDSAVYLCASSQSARGLLNEQYFGPGTRLTVT.

This clonotype was detected only a few times. V usage is TRBV2 and J usage is TRBJ1-1; D call uncertain. The CDR3 spans 12 residues. Germline lookup yields CDR1 SNHLY and CDR2 FYNNEI. Trimming stripped 6 bases from V and 7 bases from J, with 12 bases between. The CDR3 region has the DNA TGTGCCAGCAGCGTAGGACGGAATGAAGCTTTCTTT. Its protein is CASSVGRNEAFF.

The chain is built from TRBV20-1 and TRBJ1-6; the D gene is possibly TRBD1 (5 bases). Deletions cut 1 base from V and 6 bases from J, with 13 bases between. The CDR3 covers 15 residues. The germline V gene encodes CDR1 DFQATT and CDR2 SNEGSKA (reference sequence). This CDR3 reads CSARVRANCNSPLHF. CDR3 nucleotide sequence: TGCAGTGCTAGAGTCAGGGCGAACTGTAATTCACCCCTCCACTTT.

In its sample, this clonotype was seen a few times. This rearrangement joins TRBV6-4 to TRBJ2-3, with 9 bases that match TRBD1. This CDR3 contains 15 residues. CDR1 and CDR2 from the germline V gene are MRHNA and SNTAGT. V dropped 4 bases and J dropped 3; count of bases not matched to a gene: 5. The CDR3 DNA reads as TGTGCCAGCAGTGCGGGGACAGGGAGGACAGATACGCAGTATTTT. Its protein product is CASSAGTGRTDTQYF.

This chain connects TRBV5-1 to TRBJ2-2; D unresolved. The CDR3 covers 17 residues. V lost 3 bases and J lost 4, with 19 bases in between. Germline loops: CDR1 SGHRS, CDR2 YFSETQ. The CDR3 spells CASSSPPYVGGTGELFF. The CDR3 DNA sequence: TGCGCCAGCAGCTCCCCACCCTACGTGGGCGGCACCGGGGAGCTGTTTTTT.

This chain joins TRBV2 and TRBJ2-6; D is uncertain. CDR3 length: 13 residues. The V gene's germline CDR1 is SNHLY and CDR2 FYNNEI. The V end was cut by 10 bases, the J end by 4 bases, with 11 bases between. The CDR3 reads CATAAAGANVLTF. The CDR3 coding sequence is TGTGCCACGGCGGCGGCGGGGGCCAACGTCCTGACTTTC. Based on the CDR3 plus reference TRBV2 and TRBJ2-6, the full variable domain is EPEVTQTPSHQVTQMGQEVILRCVPISNHLYFYWYRQILGQKVEFLVSFYNNEISEKSEIFDDQFSVERPDGSNFTLKIRSTKLEDSAMYFCATAAAGANVLTFGAGSRLTVL.

V gene TRBV4-2 combines with J gene TRBJ1-6; unclear D gene. In germline, CDR1 is LGHNA, CDR2 YNFKEQ. V was trimmed by 1 base and J by 5 bases, leaving 9 bases between them. The CDR3 is 15 amino acids. The CDR3 sequence is CASSQGTVHNSPLHF. Written as DNA, the CDR3 is TGTGCCAGCAGCCAAGGCACAGTTCATAATTCACCCCTCCACTTT.

In this sample, this clonotype turned up many times. The chain has TRBV7-2 and TRBJ2-2; 7 bases match TRBD1. The V and J ends lost 5 bases and 7 bases, in that order; junction bases with no gene match: 10. The V gene's germline CDR1 is SGHTA and CDR2 FQGNSA. The CDR3 runs to 15 residues. The CDR3 spells CASSARGTGSGELFF. CDR3 DNA sequence: TGTGCCAGCAGCGCCAGGGGGACGGGCAGCGGGGAGCTGTTTTTT.

This clonotype has a handful of counts. V gene TRBV3-1 combines with J gene TRBJ2-5, with no clear D. In germline, CDR1 is LGHDT, CDR2 YNNKEL (reference sequence). Trimming removed 2 bases at V and 7 bases at J, with 8 bases between. CDR3 size: 12 residues. The CDR3 DNA reads TGTGCCAGCAGCCAAAAGGGCGGGACCCAGTACTTC. This sequence encodes CASSQKGGTQYF.

This clonotype was seen only a few times. This chain uses TRBV27 with TRBJ2-1, with D perhaps TRBD2 (7 bases). In germline, CDR1 is MNHEY, CDR2 SMNVEV (reference sequence). The CDR3 extends over 14 amino acids. Trimming took 3 bases from V and 7 from J, leaving 13 bases between them. The CDR3 spells CASSLGRGGNEQFF. The DNA for the CDR3 is TGTGCCAGCAGTTTGGGTAGGGGGGGGAATGAGCAGTTCTTC.

This clonotype was observed a handful of times. The chain uses TRBV4-1 and TRBJ1-6, with D tentatively TRBD1 (5 bases). CDR3 length: 19 amino acids. Trimming cost V 4 bases and J 0 bases, with 19 bases left between them. Per the germline V gene, CDR1 is MGHRA and CDR2 is YSYEKL. The CDR3: CASSLDGDLGFSYNSPLHF. The CDR3 nucleotides read TGCGCCAGCAGCCTTGACGGGGACCTCGGCTTCTCCTATAATTCACCCCTCCACTTT.

The V and J genes are TRBV2 and TRBJ1-4; no firm D call. Per germline, CDR1 SNHLY and CDR2 FYNNEI. There are 11 residues in the CDR3. Trimming left V 4 bases short and J 13 bases short, with 10 bases between. In DNA, the CDR3 is TGTGCCAGCAGTGTCGTGGAGGGACTGTTTTTT. It codes for CASSVVEGLFF.

The rearrangement joins TRBV29-1 to TRBJ2-7, with D perhaps given as TRBD1 or TRBD2 (5 bases each). Germline lookup yields CDR1 SQVTM and CDR2 ANQGSEA. The CDR3 has 13 residues. Trimming left V 8 bases short and J 3 bases short, with 17 bases between. The CDR3 DNA reads as TGCAGCATCTCCCGGGGCGGATACTACGAGCAGTACTTC. Its translation: CSISRGGYYEQYF.

V usage is TRBV28 and J usage is TRBJ2-3; D possibly corresponds to TRBD2 (6 bases). V was shortened by 2 bases and J by 1 base, with 19 bases between the two germline ends. The germline V gene has CDR1 MDHEN and CDR2 SYDVKM. The CDR3 is made up of 18 amino acids. CDR3 residues: CASSLTPVWGEGTDTQYF. The CDR3 DNA sequence: TGTGCCAGCAGTTTAACCCCTGTATGGGGGGAGGGCACAGATACGCAGTATTTT.

This chain uses TRBV20-1 with TRBJ2-5; 8 bases line up with TRBD2. Trimming at V came to 6 bases and at J to 2 bases, leaving 8 bases not matched to a gene. The germline V gene has CDR1 DFQATT and CDR2 SNEGSKA (reference sequence). This CDR3 is 14 amino acids long. CDR3 amino acids: CSAPDLAGQETQYF. The CDR3 DNA is TGCAGTGCCCCCGACTTAGCGGGGCAAGAGACCCAGTACTTC.